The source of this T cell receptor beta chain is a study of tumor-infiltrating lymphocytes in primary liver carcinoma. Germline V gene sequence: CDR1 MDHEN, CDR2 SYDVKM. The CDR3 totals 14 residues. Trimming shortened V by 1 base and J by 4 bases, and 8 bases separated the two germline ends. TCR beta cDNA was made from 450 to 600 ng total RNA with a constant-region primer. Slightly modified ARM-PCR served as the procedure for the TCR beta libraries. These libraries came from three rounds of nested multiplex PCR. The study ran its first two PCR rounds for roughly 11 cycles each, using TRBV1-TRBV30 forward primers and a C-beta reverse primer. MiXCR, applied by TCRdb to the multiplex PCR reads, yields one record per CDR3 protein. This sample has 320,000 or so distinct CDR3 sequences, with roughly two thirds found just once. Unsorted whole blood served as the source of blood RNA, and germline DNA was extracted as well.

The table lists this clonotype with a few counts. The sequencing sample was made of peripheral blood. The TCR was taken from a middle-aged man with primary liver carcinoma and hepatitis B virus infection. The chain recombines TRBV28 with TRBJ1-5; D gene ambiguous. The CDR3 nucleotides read TGTGCCAGCAGTTTATTAGATTGGAATCAGCCCCAGCATTTT. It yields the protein CASSLLDWNQPQHF.